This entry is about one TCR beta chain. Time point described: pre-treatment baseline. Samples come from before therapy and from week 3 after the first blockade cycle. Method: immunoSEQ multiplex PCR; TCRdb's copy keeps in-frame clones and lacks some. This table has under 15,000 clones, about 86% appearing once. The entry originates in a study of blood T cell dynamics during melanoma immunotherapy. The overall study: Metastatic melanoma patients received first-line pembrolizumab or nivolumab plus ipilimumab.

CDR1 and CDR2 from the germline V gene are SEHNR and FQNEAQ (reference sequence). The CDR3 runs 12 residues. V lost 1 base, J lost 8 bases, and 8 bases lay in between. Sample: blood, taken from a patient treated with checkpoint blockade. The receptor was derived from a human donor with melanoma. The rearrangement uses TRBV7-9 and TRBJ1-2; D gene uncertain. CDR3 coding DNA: TGTGCCAGCAGCTTAGAGGTCGCGGGCTACACCTTC. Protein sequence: CASSLEVAGYTF.